The rows below give T cell receptor beta chains drawn from one sample of a study of chemoradiotherapy in HPV16-positive cancers. Assay used: immunoSEQ multiplex PCR; TCRdb lists only in-frame clones, some missing. This table has roughly 14,000 clones, roughly 89% appearing once. Here the sequenced sample was tumor tissue, taken from a patient who underwent chemoradiotherapy. Receptors originate from a human donor with HPV-associated anogenital cancer. The CDR3 runs from the conserved cysteine through the conserved F or W. A D gene is named only where the DNA matches it firmly. Only part of the rows carry a size: once, few, many, or a class if the clone is expanded.

abundance	v_gene	d_gene	len	j_gene	CDR3nt	CDR3aa
-	TRBV7-2	TRBD1	14	TRBJ1-5	TGTGCCAGCAGCTTAGACAGGGGGCTTCAGCCCCAGCATTTT	CASSLDRGLQPQHF
-	TRBV7-8	TRBD2	16	TRBJ2-1	TGTGCCAGCAGCCCAACAGCGGGAGGGTTCCGCAATGAGCAGTTCTTC	CASSPTAGGFRNEQFF
-	TRBV7-9	TRBD2	15	TRBJ2-1	TGTGCCAGCAGCTTGGGCGGGGGTCCTTCGGATGAGCAGTTCTTC	CASSLGGGPSDEQFF
-	TRBV19	-	13	TRBJ2-5	TGTGCCAGTAGTATGGGTAGTGGAAAGACCCAGTACTTC	CASSMGSGKTQYF
few	TRBV19	-	15	TRBJ1-1	TGTGCCAGTAGTATATCGCAGGAGGTGGGCACTGAAGCTTTCTTT	CASSISQEVGTEAFF
-	TRBV7-2	-	11	TRBJ2-3	TGTGCCAGCAGCTCCACAGATACGCAGTATTTT	CASSSTDTQYF
-	TRBV5-6	-	12	TRBJ1-2	TGTGCCAGCAGCTTGGTAGGGGACGGCTACACCTTC	CASSLVGDGYTF
once	TRBV30	-	14	TRBJ1-4	TGTGCCTGGAGTGTAACCGGTGTAGGTGAAAAACTGTTTTTT	CAWSVTGVGEKLFF
-	TRBV4-3	-	14	TRBJ2-3	TGCGCCAGCAGCCAAGATGGGGCGGGAGATACGCAGTATTTT	CASSQDGAGDTQYF
-	TRBV6-1	-	13	TRBJ2-1	TGTGCCAGCAGTGAAGGGGCCTTGAATGAGCAGTTCTTC	CASSEGALNEQFF
-	TRBV4-2	TRBD1	17	TRBJ1-3	TGTGCCAGCAGCATTACGACAGGGGGCTCCTCTGGAAACACCATATATTTT	CASSITTGGSSGNTIYF